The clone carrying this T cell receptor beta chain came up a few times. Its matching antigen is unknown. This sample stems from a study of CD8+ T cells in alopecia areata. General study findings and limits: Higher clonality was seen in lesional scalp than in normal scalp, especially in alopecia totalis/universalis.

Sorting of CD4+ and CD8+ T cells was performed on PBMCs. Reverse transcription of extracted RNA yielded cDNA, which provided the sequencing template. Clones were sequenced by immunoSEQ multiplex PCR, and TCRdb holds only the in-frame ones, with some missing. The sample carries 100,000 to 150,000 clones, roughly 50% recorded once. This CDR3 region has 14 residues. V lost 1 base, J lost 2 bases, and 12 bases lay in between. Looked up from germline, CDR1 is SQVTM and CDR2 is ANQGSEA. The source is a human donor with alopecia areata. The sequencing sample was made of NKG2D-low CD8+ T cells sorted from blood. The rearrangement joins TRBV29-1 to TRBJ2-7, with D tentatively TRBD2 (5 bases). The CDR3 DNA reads TGCAGCGTTGAAGTGTTGGACTCTGCCTACGAGCAGTACTTC. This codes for CSVEVLDSAYEQYF.